Listed here are 16 T cell receptor beta chains from one sample, sequenced in a study of blood T cell repertoires in COVID-19. Clones were sequenced by immunoSEQ multiplex PCR, and TCRdb holds only the in-frame ones, with some missing. The data contain approximately 430,000 clones, approximately 90% of them singletons. Source material: peripheral blood. All receptors come from a woman aged 30 to 39 with active or convalescent COVID-19.

The CDR3 DNA is TGTGCCAGCAGCCAAAGGCAGGGCAATGAAAAACTGTTTTTT. This encodes CASSQRQGNEKLFF. The chain recombines TRBV3-1 (or the pseudogene TRBV3-2) with TRBJ1-4, with a weak D call TRBD1 (5 bases). Germline loops: CDR1 LGHDT, CDR2 YNNKEL (reference sequence). This CDR3 spans 14 amino acids. V lost 2 bases and J lost 5, with 9 bases in between.

This chain joins TRBV10-3 and TRBJ1-2; D possibly corresponds to TRBD1 (6 bases). The CDR3 covers 13 residues. Trimming took off 11 bases at V and 1 base at J, with 14 bases between the two ends. Germline CDR1 and CDR2: ENHRY and SYGVKD. CDR3 residues: CAAGAGLNYGYTF. CDR3 nucleotide sequence: TGTGCCGCAGGGGCAGGCCTTAACTATGGCTACACCTTC.

J is TRBJ1-5 and V is TRBV4-1; no clear D gene. The CDR3 extends over 17 amino acids. Germline CDR1 and CDR2: MGHRA and YSYEKL. Trimming left V 0 bases short and J 7 bases short, with 19 bases between. The CDR3 nucleotides read TGCGCCAGCAGCCAAGATTTGGTACAGCCGGGGATACAGCCCCAGCATTTT. Encoded protein: CASSQDLVQPGIQPQHF.

The CDR3 DNA reads as TGCGCCAGCAGCCTCGGGACTAGCGGGACTAGCACAGATACGCAGTATTTT. It specifies CASSLGTSGTSTDTQYF. The rearrangement uses TRBV5-1 and TRBJ2-3; 13 bases are a match to TRBD2. Trimming took 4 bases from V and 0 from J; bases not matched to a gene: 5. The CDR3 loop spans 17 amino acids. Germline CDR1 and CDR2: SGHRS and YFSETQ. Full variable domain (outside the CDR3, taken from reference TRBV5-1 and TRBJ2-3): KAGVTQTPRYLIKTRGQQVTLSCSPISGHRSVSWYQQTPGQGLQFLFEYFSETQRNKGNFPGRFSGRQFSNSRSEMNVSTLELGDSALYLCASSLGTSGTSTDTQYFGPGTRLTVL.

This chain joins TRBV5-4 and TRBJ1-1, with D perhaps TRBD1 (5 bases). The CDR3 runs 15 residues. V lost 0 bases, J lost 4 bases, and 13 bases lay in between. Germline CDR1 is SGHNT and CDR2 is YYREEE (reference sequence). CDR3 coding DNA: TGTGCCAGCAGCTTGGCAGGCGGCGGGGGCACTGAAGCTTTCTTT. Translating gives CASSLAGGGGTEAFF.

V is TRBV5-1 and J is TRBJ2-6, with a weak D call TRBD2 (6 bases). Trimming removed 6 bases at V and 4 bases at J, with 14 bases between. The V gene's germline CDR1 is SGHRS and CDR2 YFSETQ. This CDR3 region has 15 residues. CDR3 region: CASTGGGSGANVLTF. In nucleotides, the CDR3 is TGCGCCAGCACTGGGGGAGGATCAGGGGCCAACGTCCTGACTTTC.

This clone was counted a single time. V gene TRBV3-1 (or the pseudogene TRBV3-2) combines with J gene TRBJ2-1; 9 bases agree with TRBD2. Germline assignment: CDR1 LGHDT and CDR2 YNNKEL (reference sequence). Trimming removed 5 bases from V and 10 bases from J; junction bases left unmatched: 12. The CDR3 extends over 15 amino acids. Here the CDR3 reads CASSYTSLAGREQFF. CDR3 coding DNA: TGTGCCAGCAGCTATACCTCTCTAGCGGGGCGGGAGCAGTTCTTC.

The chain combines TRBV10-1 with TRBJ2-1; D is unresolved. The CDR3 totals 16 residues. Germline V gene data show CDR1 as WNHNN and CDR2 as SYGVQD (reference sequence). Trimming pared 2 bases from V and 0 bases from J, leaving 11 bases between. The CDR3 spells CASSEVTLNSYNEQFF. CDR3 bases: TGCGCCAGCAGTGAGGTTACTCTGAACTCCTACAATGAGCAGTTCTTC.

A few counts support this clone. This chain uses TRBV6-5 with TRBJ1-1; D is undetermined. The CDR3 has 15 amino acids. Germline V gene sequence: CDR1 MNHEY, CDR2 SVGAGI. The V end was cut by 1 base, the J end by 2 bases, with 11 bases between. CDR3 DNA sequence: TGTGCCAGCAGTTACTTTAGGACTGCAAACACTGAAGCTTTCTTT. This translates into CASSYFRTANTEAFF.

The V and J genes are TRBV23-1 and TRBJ2-2; TRBD1 is a possible D gene (6 bases). TRBV23-1 falls under the ORF class, with uncertain function. Trimming took off 7 bases at V and 4 bases at J, with 16 bases between the two ends. The CDR3 has 15 amino acids. CDR3 loop: CASKTGPGPTGELFF. The CDR3 bases are TGCGCCAGCAAAACAGGGCCAGGGCCCACCGGGGAGCTGTTTTTT.

The V and J genes are TRBV5-4 and TRBJ2-1; 13 bases are a match to TRBD2. The junction had 7 bases not matched to a gene; V was cut back by 2 bases and J by 8 bases. This CDR3 contains 16 residues. CDR1 and CDR2 from the germline V gene are SGHNT and YYREEE (reference sequence). DNA for the CDR3: TGTGCCAGCAGCTTCCCACTAGCGGGGGGGCGAGATGAGCAGTTCTTC. Amino acid sequence: CASSFPLAGGRDEQFF.

This chain links TRBV10-3 with TRBJ2-3; the D gene is possibly TRBD1 (6 bases). CDR1 is ENHRY, CDR2 SYGVKD, per germline. The CDR3 is 14 amino acids. V was trimmed by 3 bases and J by 0 bases, leaving 7 bases between them. The CDR3, as DNA: TGTGCCATCAGTGACGGACAGAGCACAGATACGCAGTATTTT. Translating it yields CAISDGQSTDTQYF.

The chain recombines TRBV19 with TRBJ1-2; D is unresolved. CDR3 length equals 13 residues. V gave up 5 bases and J gave up 8 bases, with 15 bases separating them. From germline, CDR1 is LNHDA and CDR2 SQIVND (reference sequence). This chain's CDR3 is CASSWFSEGGYTF. CDR3 coding DNA: TGTGCCAGTAGTTGGTTCTCTGAGGGCGGCTACACCTTC.

Here the CDR3 DNA reads TGCGCCAGCAGCCGGGGACAGACCTATGGCTACACCTTC. Protein product: CASSRGQTYGYTF. The J gene is TRBJ1-2, the V gene TRBV5-1; 7 bases are a match to TRBD1. CDR1 and CDR2 (germline): SGHRS, YFSETQ. J lost 4 bases, V lost 4 bases, and 4 bases had no gene match. This CDR3 contains 13 residues.

The chain carries TRBV5-6 and TRBJ2-3; 8 bases are a match to TRBD2. After removal of 4 bases from V and 2 bases from J, the junction contained 6 bases not matched to a gene. The CDR3 covers 15 residues. Germline V gives CDR1 SGHDT, CDR2 YYEEEE. The CDR3 reads CASSEPGLDTDTQYF. DNA of the CDR3: TGTGCCAGCAGCGAGCCGGGACTAGACACAGATACGCAGTATTTT.

There are many counts of this clone. This sequence joins TRBV27 and TRBJ1-1, with 9 nucleotides matching TRBD1. V was clipped by 3 bases and J by 4 bases; unmatched bases: 3. The CDR3 consists of 14 residues. Germline CDR1 is MNHEY and CDR2 is SMNVEV (reference sequence). As DNA, the CDR3 is TGTGCCAGCAGTTTCCTGGGACAGGGCACTGAAGCTTTCTTT. It translates to CASSFLGQGTEAFF.